Below are 26 T cell receptor beta chains sequenced from a single sample in a study of T cells in Graves' hyperthyroidism and ophthalmopathy. Authors of the study amplified TCR beta CDR3 regions from RNA transcripts. The HTBI set primed first-round TCR CDR3 RT-PCR. TCRdb ran MiXCR on the multiplex PCR reads and lists one entry per CDR3 protein. Here the sample spans fewer than 700,000 distinct CDR3 sequences, approximately 17% being singletons. The specimen was blood. The receptors here all came from a woman between 18 and 29 years old with Graves' ophthalmopathy.

This clonotype was seen many times. V and J are TRBV3-1 and TRBJ2-4; D remains ambiguous. This CDR3 contains 18 residues. Between the trimmed V and J ends, which lost 4 bases and 8 bases, there was a span of 27 bases. Germline CDR1 reads LGHDT; CDR2 reads YNNKEL (reference sequence). The CDR3 region has the DNA TGTGCCAGCAGCCTGGGCCGAGACGAGGTCTACGCTTTGGACATTCAGTACTTC. Translated: CASSLGRDEVYALDIQYF.

This clonotype was seen more than once but under ten times. The genes are TRBV7-9 and TRBJ2-7; D ambiguous. Trimming took 1 base from V and 6 from J, leaving 4 bases between them. There are 11 residues in the CDR3. Germline V gives CDR1 SEHNR, CDR2 FQNEAQ (reference sequence). The CDR3 here is CASSLDTEQYF. CDR3 sequence (DNA): TGTGCCAGCAGCTTAGATACCGAGCAGTACTTC.

This clonotype was seen repeatedly, ten times or more. This chain connects TRBV28 to TRBJ1-5, with 8 nucleotides matching TRBD1. The V gene's germline CDR1 is MDHEN and CDR2 SYDVKM. This CDR3 has 15 amino acids. The junction had 7 bases not matched to a gene; V was cut back by 5 bases and J by 4 bases. The CDR3 protein is CASSPGQALNQPQHF. The CDR3 DNA is TGTGCCAGCAGTCCGGGACAGGCCCTAAATCAGCCCCAGCATTTT.

This clonotype has a count of ten or more. The chain carries TRBV20-1 and TRBJ1-2; 8 bases agree with TRBD1. Trimming removed 3 bases from V and 8 bases from J; junction bases left unmatched: 14. CDR3 length: 15 residues. CDR1 is DFQATT, CDR2 SNEGSKA, per germline (reference sequence). DNA for the CDR3: TGCAGTGCTAGCCCAGGGGGACAGGCAACTCGGGGCTACACCTTC. It encodes CSASPGGQATRGYTF.

The chain combines TRBV19 with TRBJ2-7; the match to TRBD1 covers 7 bases. Germline V CDR1 and CDR2: LNHDA, SQIVND (reference sequence). V lost 11 bases, J lost 6 bases, and 16 bases stayed unmatched. CDR3 length equals 14 residues. CDR3 sequence reads: CASKGSTGNREQYF. Written as DNA, the CDR3 is TGTGCCTCAAAAGGGTCGACAGGGAATCGCGAGCAGTACTTC.

The sample holds many counts of this clonotype. This chain joins TRBV2 and TRBJ2-7, with 8 bases identical to TRBD1. Trimming at V came to 6 bases and at J to 3 bases, leaving 7 bases not matched to a gene. The CDR3 covers 14 residues. Germline values: CDR1 SNHLY, CDR2 FYNNEI. The CDR3 sequence: CASSVTGVGYEQYF. The CDR3 nucleotides read TGTGCCAGCAGCGTGACAGGGGTCGGCTACGAGCAGTACTTC.

The chain has TRBV2 and TRBJ2-5; 9 positions agree with TRBD2. This CDR3 spans 15 amino acids. J gave up 2 bases and V 8 bases, and 9 bases lay outside the gene matches. Germline V lookup: CDR1 SNHLY, CDR2 FYNNEI. The CDR3 coding sequence is TGTGCCAGCGGAGGTGTAGCGGGGGCACAAGAGACCCAGTACTTC. This encodes CASGGVAGAQETQYF.

Many counts were recorded for this clonotype. The V call is TRBV5-1, the J call TRBJ1-1; TRBD1 matches 8 bases. The CDR3 has 12 amino acids. With V trimmed by 0 bases and J by 10 bases, 2 bases remained unmatched. From germline, CDR1 is SGHRS and CDR2 YFSETQ. CDR3 in DNA: TGCGCCAGCAGCTTGGGACAGGGGTCAGCTTTCTTT. Protein: CASSLGQGSAFF.

This clonotype showed up just a few times. The chain has TRBV20-1 and TRBJ2-4; D may be TRBD1 (6 bases). The germline V gene encodes CDR1 DFQATT and CDR2 SNEGSKA (reference sequence). V lost 2 bases and J lost 6, with 11 bases in between. The CDR3 has 13 amino acids. CDR3 protein: CSARFTGRNIQYF. CDR3 DNA sequence: TGCAGTGCTAGATTTACAGGGCGAAACATTCAGTACTTC.

This clonotype appeared many times. The J gene is TRBJ1-6, the V gene TRBV7-3; the D gene is possibly TRBD1 (6 bases). This CDR3 comprises 13 residues. From germline, CDR1 is SGHTA and CDR2 FQGTGA. The V gene lost 3 bases and the J gene lost 9 bases, with 9 bases spanning the gap. This CDR3 is CASSLTGLSPLHF. Here the CDR3 DNA reads TGTGCCAGCAGCTTGACAGGTCTTTCACCCCTCCACTTT.

The CDR3 DNA follows: TGTGCCAGAGACCTTCCGGGCCCCAGCAATAACAATCAGCCCCAGCATTTT. Its protein product is CARDLPGPSNNNQPQHF. The chain is built from TRBV19 and TRBJ1-5; D gene ambiguous. Germline-derived CDR1 and CDR2 are LNHDA and SQIVND (reference sequence). The CDR3 spans 17 residues. The V end lost 9 bases, the J end lost 3 bases, and 24 bases lay between the germline ends.

This clonotype was found many times. V gene TRBV27 combines with J gene TRBJ2-7, with unresolved D. Germline assignment: CDR1 MNHEY and CDR2 SMNVEV (reference sequence). V dropped 3 bases and J dropped 0 bases, with 15 bases sitting between them. The CDR3 is 16 residues long. CDR3 sequence (DNA): TGTGCCAGCAGTTTCTCCCGACTGATGAGCTCCTACGAGCAGTACTTC. Its translation is CASSFSRLMSSYEQYF.

The sample holds many counts of this clonotype. V and J are TRBV12-3 or TRBV12-4 and TRBJ1-1; 10 positions agree with TRBD1. The CDR3 loop spans 18 amino acids. The V gene end was trimmed by 1 base and the J gene end by 1 base; junction bases not matched to a gene: 9. CDR3 nucleotides: TGTGCCAGCAGTTTAGAACCCGGGACAGGGGTAACGAACACTGAAGCTTTCTTT. Translation: CASSLEPGTGVTNTEAFF.

This clonotype was counted between two and nine times. The chain uses TRBV7-3 and TRBJ2-1; possibly TRBD2 for D (6 bases). Trimming pared 5 bases from V and 3 bases from J, leaving 11 bases between. CDR1 is SGHTA and CDR2 is FQGTGA in the germline V gene. This CDR3 is 14 amino acids long. Written as DNA, the CDR3 is TGTGCCAGCAGCCCGACTAGTGTCTACAATGAGCAGTTCTTC. Translated: CASSPTSVYNEQFF.

This clonotype was observed at least ten times. The CDR3 spells CASSFGGSIVSPLHF. The DNA of the CDR3 is TGTGCCAGCAGTTTTGGGGGCTCGATCGTCTCACCCCTCCACTTT. The chain employs TRBV12-3 or TRBV12-4 and TRBJ1-6; possibly TRBD1 for D (6 bases). V was cut by 3 bases and J by 10 bases, with 16 bases left in between. The CDR3 has 15 residues.

This clonotype was detected ten times or more. V and J are TRBV24-1 and TRBJ2-5, with D perhaps matching TRBD2 (5 bases). V was trimmed by 0 bases and J by 3 bases, leaving 10 bases between them. The CDR3 spans 15 residues. The germline V gene encodes CDR1 KGHDR and CDR2 SFDVKD. The CDR3 protein is CATSDLRSGKETQYF. The CDR3 coding sequence is TGTGCCACCAGTGATTTGCGGTCCGGGAAAGAGACCCAGTACTTC.

This clonotype has only a few counts. The chain combines TRBV27 with TRBJ2-1; either TRBD1 or TRBD2 may supply D (6 bases each). The germline V gene has CDR1 MNHEY and CDR2 SMNVEV (reference sequence). The length of the CDR3 is 15 residues. Trimming cost V 5 bases and J 6 bases, with 17 bases left between them. The CDR3 protein is CASSPYGGLPNEQFF. CDR3 DNA sequence: TGTGCCAGCAGTCCCTACGGGGGCCTTCCCAATGAGCAGTTCTTC.

This clonotype was counted many times. The V and J genes are TRBV27 and TRBJ2-1; no firm D call. V was cut by 5 bases and J by 8 bases, with 16 bases left in between. In germline, CDR1 is MNHEY, CDR2 SMNVEV (reference sequence). This CDR3 is 14 amino acids long. The CDR3 DNA reads as TGTGCCAGCAGTCCAACTTGGACCCGGGATGAGCAGTTCTTC. Translated: CASSPTWTRDEQFF.

This clonotype was detected a few times. The chain is built from TRBV30 and TRBJ1-2; D perhaps matches TRBD1 (6 bases). The CDR3 covers 15 residues. The germline gives CDR1 GTSNPN, CDR2 SVGIG (reference sequence). The germline V and J ends were trimmed by 0 bases and 4 bases, with 15 bases remaining between them. The CDR3 DNA is TGTGCCTGGAGTGTATTCGTACCGGGGGCCTATGGCTACACCTTC. This sequence encodes CAWSVFVPGAYGYTF.

This clonotype was found many times. The rearrangement joins TRBV9 to TRBJ1-2, with a weak D call TRBD1 (5 bases). Germline V gene data show CDR1 as SGDLS and CDR2 as YYNGEE. The CDR3 is made up of 14 amino acids. Deletions cut 2 bases from V and 8 bases from J, with 16 bases between. CDR3 sequence (DNA): TGTGCCAGCAGCGTCAGGGAAGGGGATGGCGGCTACACCTTC. Translated, it gives CASSVREGDGGYTF. Together with reference TRBV9 and TRBJ1-2, the CDR3 gives the full variable domain: DSGVTQTPKHLITATGQRVTLRCSPRSGDLSVYWYQQSLDQGLQFLIQYYNGEERAKGNILERFSAQQFPDLHSELNLSSLELGDSALYFCASSVREGDGGYTFGSGTRLTVV.

This clonotype was counted ten times or more. The rearrangement links TRBV28 to TRBJ2-7; D might be TRBD2 (5 bases). V lost 7 bases and J lost 0, with 10 bases in between. CDR3 length: 13 residues. The V gene's germline CDR1 is MDHEN and CDR2 SYDVKM. In DNA, the CDR3 is TGTGCCAGCATTGGCGGGCCCTCCTACGAGCAGTACTTC. Amino acid sequence: CASIGGPSYEQYF. Together with reference TRBV28 and TRBJ2-7, the CDR3 gives the full variable domain: DVKVTQSSRYLVKRTGEKVFLECVQDMDHENMFWYRQDPGLGLRLIYFSYDVKMKEKGDIPEGYSVSREKKERFSLILESASTNQTSMYLCASIGGPSYEQYFGPGTRLTVT.

This chain joins TRBV7-2 and TRBJ1-6; D may be TRBD1 (6 bases). Per germline, CDR1 SGHTA and CDR2 FQGNSA. V lost 7 bases to trimming and J lost 5 bases, with 12 bases between them. The CDR3 has 14 residues. In DNA form, the CDR3 reads TGTGCCAGCACCGAAGGGGGGCATAATTCACCCCTCCACTTT. Translating it yields CASTEGGHNSPLHF.

Only one count was recorded for this clonotype. V gene TRBV4-3 combines with J gene TRBJ2-3, with a possible D match to TRBD2 (6 bases). Germline CDR1 LGHNA, CDR2 YSLEER. The CDR3 runs 17 residues. V shed 0 bases and J shed 0 bases, with 13 bases lying between them. CDR3 region: CASSQEIAVGSTDTQYF. The CDR3 nucleotides are TGCGCCAGCAGCCAAGAAATAGCGGTCGGTAGCACAGATACGCAGTATTTT.

This sequence joins TRBV6-1 and TRBJ1-4; D uncertain. CDR1 and CDR2 from the germline V gene are MNHNS and SASEGT. The CDR3 is 12 residues long. Trimming took off 6 bases at V and 13 bases at J, with 15 bases between the two ends. CDR3 sequence reads: CASSPVGVGLFF. The CDR3 nucleotides read TGTGCCAGCAGCCCCGTTGGGGTCGGACTGTTTTTT.

This clonotype was found many times. This sequence joins TRBV6-1 and TRBJ2-2; 12 bases map to TRBD2. The V gene end was trimmed by 1 base and the J gene end by 2 bases; junction bases not matched to a gene: 5. This CDR3 comprises 18 residues. Per the germline V gene, CDR1 is MNHNS and CDR2 is SASEGT. The CDR3 region has the DNA TGTGCCAGCAGTGAAGTGCTAGCGGGAGGGCCAAACACCGGGGAGCTGTTTTTT. This translates into CASSEVLAGGPNTGELFF.

This clonotype came up a few times. The chain couples TRBV7-3 to TRBJ2-2, with 7 bases that match TRBD2. This CDR3 has 13 amino acids. Germline trimming cut 5 bases from V and 4 bases from J; bases unmatched to any gene: 1. Germline CDR1 and CDR2: SGHTA and FQGTGA. The DNA of the CDR3 is TGTGCCAGCAGCAGGACTAGCACCGGGGAGCTGTTTTTT. Its translation is CASSRTSTGELFF.